One sample yielded the 28 T cell receptor beta chains listed below, sequenced in a study of blood T cells in healthy people across ages. A second PCR, run for about 7 to 11 cycles, used a sample-barcoded 5' primer plus a J-beta primer mix. TCRdb analysed the 5' RACE reads with MiXCR anew, one entry per CDR3 protein. The sample comprises fewer than 800,000 distinct CDR3 sequences, under 25% of which are singletons, and more than 3% rests with the top ten. The sample was blood. The receptors derive from a man between 65 and 85 years old in good health.

V gene TRBV3-1 combines with J gene TRBJ2-7; 8 bases align to TRBD2. This CDR3 has 15 residues. Germline CDR1 reads LGHDT; CDR2 reads YNNKEL (reference sequence). Germline trimming cut 4 bases from V and 2 bases from J; bases unmatched to any gene: 7. CDR3 DNA: TGTGCCAGCAGCCCCCTGGTCGGGAGGGCCTACGAGCAGTACTTC. Its protein is CASSPLVGRAYEQYF.

V and J are TRBV11-1 and TRBJ2-1, with 9 nucleotides matching TRBD2. Germline V lookup: CDR1 SGHAT, CDR2 FQDESV (reference sequence). The CDR3 runs 16 residues. With 4 bases clipped from V and 2 bases from J, the junction kept 6 bases outside the gene matches. Written as DNA, the CDR3 is TGTGCCAGCAGCTCGGTAGCGGGAGACGCCTACAATGAGCAGTTCTTC. It yields the protein CASSSVAGDAYNEQFF.

In this sample, this clonotype turned up once. The V and J genes are TRBV5-1 and TRBJ1-1; 7 bases are a match to TRBD1. The CDR3 spans 15 residues. The germline CDR1 and CDR2 sequences are SGHRS and YFSETQ. V shed 0 bases and J 3 bases; nucleotides not matched to a gene: 5. DNA of the CDR3: TGCGCCAGCAGCTTGGAAGGCAGGGGGGACACTGAAGCTTTCTTT. The encoded protein is CASSLEGRGDTEAFF.

The chain joins TRBV5-4 to TRBJ2-5; D is unresolved. CDR1 and CDR2 (germline): SGHNT, YYREEE (reference sequence). The V end was cut by 5 bases, the J end by 2 bases, with 10 bases between. The CDR3 loop spans 13 amino acids. For the CDR3, the DNA is TGTGCCAGCAGGCGGACGGAGCAAGAGACCCAGTACTTC. This codes for CASRRTEQETQYF.

This sequence joins TRBV19 and TRBJ2-1, with 12 bases identical to TRBD1. The germline gives CDR1 LNHDA, CDR2 SQIVND (reference sequence). The CDR3 contains 15 residues. The V and J ends lost 4 bases and 10 bases, in that order; junction bases with no gene match: 8. Here the CDR3 DNA reads TGTGCCAGTAGTACTCCGGGACAGGGGGCGGGAGAGCAGTTCTTC. It yields the protein CASSTPGQGAGEQFF. The full variable domain, rest sourced from reference TRBV19 and TRBJ2-1, is DGGITQSPKYLFRKEGQNVTLSCEQNLNHDAMYWYRQDPGQGLRLIYYSQIVNDFQKGDIAEGYSVSREKKESFPLTVTSAQKNPTAFYLCASSTPGQGAGEQFFGPGTRLTVL.

This clonotype was counted a few times. The rearrangement links TRBV20-1 to TRBJ2-7; 9 bases agree with TRBD1. CDR3 length equals 15 residues. V lost 5 bases, J lost 2 bases, and 10 bases stayed unmatched. Germline V CDR1 and CDR2: DFQATT, SNEGSKA (reference sequence). The CDR3 protein is CSALHTGQGPYEQYF. DNA of the CDR3: TGCAGTGCTCTCCACACGGGACAGGGTCCCTACGAGCAGTACTTC.

This clonotype turned up a few times. This chain links TRBV5-5 with TRBJ2-5; 7 bases map to TRBD2. The DNA end favors TRBJ2-1, so the J call may be wrong. This CDR3 spans 16 amino acids. The germline CDR1 and CDR2 sequences are SGHKS and YYEKEE (reference sequence). CDR3 residues: CASSLAAGVSHNEQFF. CDR3 in DNA: TGTGCCAGCAGCTTGGCGGCGGGAGTTAGTCACAATGAGCAGTTCTTC.

V usage is TRBV14 and J usage is TRBJ2-3; 7 positions agree with TRBD2. Germline V gene data show CDR1 as SGHDN and CDR2 as FVKESK. Trimming cost V 3 bases and J 4 bases; bases outside gene matches: 7. The CDR3 contains 15 residues. The CDR3 DNA reads as TGTGCCAGCAGCCACCGGGGGGTAACCTCAGATACGCAGTATTTT. Its translation: CASSHRGVTSDTQYF.

The CDR3 bases are TGTGCCAGCGGGACAGGGGGCCACGAGCAGTACTTC. Translation: CASGTGGHEQYF. The chain has TRBV25-1 and TRBJ2-7; TRBD1 aligns across 12 bases. With 8 bases clipped from V and 5 bases from J, the junction kept 1 base outside the gene matches. The CDR3 loop spans 12 amino acids. The germline V gene encodes CDR1 MGHDK and CDR2 SYGVNS.

This chain connects TRBV29-1 to TRBJ2-1; 12 bases fit TRBD2. Germline trimming cut 7 bases from V and 4 bases from J; bases unmatched to any gene: 5. The CDR3 covers 14 residues. Per the germline V gene, CDR1 is SQVTM and CDR2 is ANQGSEA. CDR3 DNA sequence: TGCAGCGCCCTACTAGCGGGAGGATACAATGAGCAGTTCTTC. It codes for CSALLAGGYNEQFF.

This clonotype occurred a few times. The chain has TRBV6-1 and TRBJ2-1, with TRBD1 matching 9 bases. The CDR3 covers 14 residues. V was pared by 10 bases and J by 7 bases, with 11 bases of the junction left unmatched. The germline V gene has CDR1 MNHNS and CDR2 SASEGT. The CDR3 nucleotides are TGTGCCATCAGGGGGACAGGGCGTTGGAATGAGCAGTTCTTC. Residues: CAIRGTGRWNEQFF.

The chain carries TRBV5-1 and TRBJ2-5; TRBD2 matches at 11 bases. Trimming at V came to 0 bases and at J to 5 bases, leaving 6 bases not matched to a gene. Germline loops: CDR1 SGHRS, CDR2 YFSETQ. There are 16 residues in the CDR3. CDR3 sequence: CASSLDILAGAETQYF. DNA for the CDR3: TGCGCCAGCAGCTTGGATATACTAGCGGGAGCTGAGACCCAGTACTTC.

J is TRBJ2-5 and V is TRBV7-3; the match to TRBD2 covers 7 bases. V dropped 2 bases and J dropped 4; count of bases not matched to a gene: 7. Germline-derived CDR1 and CDR2 are SGHTA and FQGTGA. This CDR3 region has 15 residues. The CDR3 loop reads CASSLGPAGVETQYF. In DNA form, the CDR3 reads TGTGCCAGCAGCTTAGGGCCCGCGGGAGTAGAGACCCAGTACTTC.

Only a few counts were recorded for this clonotype. DNA of the CDR3: TGTGCCAGCAGCCAAAGAGGGTACGAGCAGTACTTC. This gives the protein CASSQRGYEQYF. The chain employs TRBV5-5 and TRBJ2-7, with D possibly matching TRBD2 (5 bases). V dropped 4 bases and J dropped 4 bases, with 9 bases sitting between them. Germline CDR1 SGHKS, CDR2 YYEKEE (reference sequence). This CDR3 comprises 12 residues.

This clonotype was detected a few times. A read error may explain this, as a much larger clone is one base away. The rearrangement uses TRBV6-2 or TRBV6-3 and TRBJ2-2; D gene ambiguous. Deletions cut 4 bases from V and 7 bases from J, with 4 bases between. The CDR3 contains 11 residues. Germline CDR1 and CDR2: MNHEY and SVGEGT. The DNA of the CDR3 is TGTGCCAGCAGTTCCAACGGGGAGCTGTTTTTT. This sequence encodes CASSSNGELFF.

This sequence joins TRBV7-6 and TRBJ2-7, with a tentative D call TRBD1 (6 bases). V lost 0 bases to trimming and J lost 5 bases, with 14 bases between them. This CDR3 contains 15 residues. The germline V gene has CDR1 SGHVS and CDR2 FNYEAQ. The CDR3 here is CASSLAGAPRDEQYF. For the CDR3, the DNA is TGTGCCAGCAGCTTAGCGGGGGCGCCCCGGGACGAGCAGTACTTC.

In its sample, this clonotype was seen a few times. J is TRBJ2-3 and V is TRBV29-1, with D possibly called TRBD1 or TRBD2 (5 bases each). Germline V gives CDR1 SQVTM, CDR2 ANQGSEA. V was cut by 7 bases and J by 4 bases, with 18 bases left in between. The CDR3 totals 14 residues. The CDR3 reads CSAGAGLEADTQYF. The CDR3 bases are TGCAGCGCGGGCGCAGGGCTGGAGGCAGATACGCAGTATTTT.

The J gene is TRBJ2-6, the V gene TRBV20-1, with a weak D call TRBD1 (6 bases). V lost 5 bases, J lost 1 base, and 24 bases lay in between. This CDR3 contains 19 residues. CDR1 DFQATT and CDR2 SNEGSKA come from the germline V gene (reference sequence). The chain's CDR3 is CSAVVSSTGTGSGANVLTF. For the CDR3, the DNA is TGCAGTGCTGTAGTCAGTTCGACAGGAACTGGGTCTGGGGCCAACGTCCTGACTTTC.

This clonotype was recorded at least ten times. The rearrangement joins TRBV28 to TRBJ2-5; 9 bases line up with TRBD1. TRBJ2-7 matches the DNA end more closely, so the J call is doubtful. Germline V gene sequence: CDR1 MDHEN, CDR2 SYDVKM. This CDR3 region has 19 residues. This CDR3 is CASSFPTWDRVPQVYEQYF. In DNA form, the CDR3 reads TGTGCCAGCAGTTTCCCCACGTGGGACAGGGTCCCGCAAGTGTACGAGCAGTACTTC.

The rearrangement joins TRBV10-1 to TRBJ2-5, with TRBD2 identical over 7 bases. The J call may be wrong; the DNA end is better matched by TRBJ2-1. CDR3 length: 17 amino acids. Looked up from germline, CDR1 is WNHNN and CDR2 is SYGVQD (reference sequence). The DNA for the CDR3 is TGCGCCAGCAGTGAGTTTTTCGGGGGAGGGCCGTCCAATGAGCAGTTCTTC. Its protein is CASSEFFGGGPSNEQFF.

The chain recombines TRBV9 with TRBJ2-5; D gene unclear. The CDR3 is 13 residues long. CDR1 is SGDLS and CDR2 is YYNGEE in the germline V gene. Trimming left V 3 bases short and J 5 bases short, with 11 bases between. The CDR3 DNA sequence: TGTGCCAGCAGCGGGAGTAACCGGGAGACCCAGTACTTC. It codes for CASSGSNRETQYF.

This clonotype has only a few counts. At one boundary the junction diverges from the germline segment, which might be a read error. V gene TRBV15 combines with J gene TRBJ1-4; no clear D gene. Germline CDR1 and CDR2: LNHNV and YYDKDF (reference sequence). CDR3 length equals 15 residues. CDR3 amino acids: CATSRDPATNEKLLF. CDR3 nucleotide sequence: TGTGCCACCAGCAGAGACCCCGCAACTAATGAAAAACTGCTTTTT. The full variable domain, with the rest looked up from reference TRBV15 and TRBJ1-4, is DAMVIQNPRYQVTQFGKPVTLSCSQTLNHNVMYWYQQKSSQAPKLLFHYYDKDFNNEADTPDNFQSRRPNTSFCFLDIRSPGLGDTAMYLCATSRDPATNEKLLFGSGTQLSVL.

The V call is TRBV6-5, the J call TRBJ1-1; 9 bases fit TRBD1. Germline V gene lookup returns CDR1 MNHEY and CDR2 SVGAGI. The junction had 15 bases not matched to a gene; V was cut back by 4 bases and J by 3 bases. The CDR3 runs 18 residues. The CDR3, as DNA: TGTGCCAGCAGTTCCATCCGGGACAGGGTTGTTGGTCACACTGAAGCTTTCTTT. It specifies CASSSIRDRVVGHTEAFF.

The chain employs TRBV20-1 and TRBJ2-2, with 11 bases identical to TRBD1. The germline gives CDR1 DFQATT, CDR2 SNEGSKA (reference sequence). CDR3 length: 16 residues. V was clipped by 1 base and J by 7 bases; unmatched bases: 8. CDR3 in amino acids: CSARVGQGGGFGELFF. For the CDR3, the DNA is TGCAGTGCTAGAGTGGGACAGGGGGGTGGGTTCGGGGAGCTGTTTTTT.

V is TRBV6-5 and J is TRBJ1-4, with 7 nucleotides matching TRBD1. CDR1 and CDR2 (germline): MNHEY, SVGAGI. This CDR3 has 14 amino acids. Unmatched junction bases numbered 5, after V lost 2 bases and J lost 8 bases. This chain's CDR3 is CASSYGTAREKLFF. Here the CDR3 DNA reads TGTGCCAGCAGTTACGGGACAGCCCGAGAAAAACTGTTTTTT.

This clonotype was recorded a few times. The CDR3 region has the DNA TGTGCCAGCAGTAATAACGGGAGATTACACGAGCAGTACTTC. Translated: CASSNNGRLHEQYF. V usage is TRBV2 and J usage is TRBJ2-7, with a possible D match to TRBD2 (6 bases). Germline V gene data show CDR1 as SNHLY and CDR2 as FYNNEI. V lost 5 bases, J lost 5 bases, and 16 bases lay in between. The length of the CDR3 is 14 residues.

The chain joins TRBV3-1 to TRBJ1-3, with D hard to call. Trimming removed 0 bases from V and 4 bases from J, with 10 bases in between. The CDR3 runs 15 residues. Germline V CDR1 and CDR2: LGHDT, YNNKEL (reference sequence). DNA of the CDR3: TGTGCCAGCAGCCAAGACAGCACGAGAGGAAACACCATATATTTT. Amino acid sequence: CASSQDSTRGNTIYF.

This clonotype appeared a few times. The chain combines TRBV5-5 with TRBJ2-5; D might be TRBD1 (6 bases). The DNA end lines up better with TRBJ2-7; the J call may be wrong. CDR1 SGHKS and CDR2 YYEKEE come from the germline V gene (reference sequence). The CDR3 is made up of 16 amino acids. The CDR3 loop reads CASSLAYGQNLYEQYF. In DNA form, the CDR3 reads TGTGCCAGCAGCTTGGCCTATGGACAGAACCTCTACGAGCAGTACTTC.